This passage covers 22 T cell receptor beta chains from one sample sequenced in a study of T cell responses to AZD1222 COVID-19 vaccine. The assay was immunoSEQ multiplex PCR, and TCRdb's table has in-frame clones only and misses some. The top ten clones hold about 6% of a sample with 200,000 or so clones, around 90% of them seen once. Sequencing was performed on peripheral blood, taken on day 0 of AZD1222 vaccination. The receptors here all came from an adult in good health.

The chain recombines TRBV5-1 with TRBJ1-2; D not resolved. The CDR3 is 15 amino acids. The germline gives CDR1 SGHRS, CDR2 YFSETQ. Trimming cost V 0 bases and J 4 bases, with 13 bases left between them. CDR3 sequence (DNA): TGCGCCAGCAGCTTGGACTCCGACAAGGGCTATGGCTACACCTTC. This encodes CASSLDSDKGYGYTF.

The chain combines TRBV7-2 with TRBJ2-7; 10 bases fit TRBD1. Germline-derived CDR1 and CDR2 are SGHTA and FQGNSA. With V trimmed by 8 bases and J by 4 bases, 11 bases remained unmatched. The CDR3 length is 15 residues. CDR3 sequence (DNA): TGTGCCAGCCTCCCCTCTCCGGGACAGGGGTACGAGCAGTACTTC. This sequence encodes CASLPSPGQGYEQYF.

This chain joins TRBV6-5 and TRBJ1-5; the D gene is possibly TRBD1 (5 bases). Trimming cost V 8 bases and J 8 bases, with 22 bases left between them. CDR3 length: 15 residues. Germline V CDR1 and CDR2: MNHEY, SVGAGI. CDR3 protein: CASGGVSGGWEPQHF. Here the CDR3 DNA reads TGTGCCAGCGGAGGAGTTTCCGGGGGATGGGAGCCCCAGCATTTT.

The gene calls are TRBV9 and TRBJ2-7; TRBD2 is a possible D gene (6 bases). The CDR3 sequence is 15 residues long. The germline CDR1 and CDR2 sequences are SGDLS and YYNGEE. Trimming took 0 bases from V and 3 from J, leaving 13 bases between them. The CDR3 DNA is TGTGCCAGCAGCGTAGCTACGGGCGGGATCTACGAGCAGTACTTC. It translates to CASSVATGGIYEQYF.

The CDR3: CASSRVLASGTYEQYF. CDR3 in DNA: TGTGCCAGCAGCCGAGTTTTGGCTAGCGGGACCTACGAGCAGTACTTC. This sequence joins TRBV11-2 and TRBJ2-7; 9 bases align to TRBD2. V gave up 5 bases and J gave up 2 bases; unmatched junction bases: 10. Germline V CDR1 and CDR2: SGHAT, FQNNGV. The CDR3 has 16 residues.

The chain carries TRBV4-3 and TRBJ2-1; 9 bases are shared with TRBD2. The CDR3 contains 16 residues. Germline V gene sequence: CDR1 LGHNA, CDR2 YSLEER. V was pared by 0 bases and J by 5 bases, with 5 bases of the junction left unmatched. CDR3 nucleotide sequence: TGCGCCAGCAGCCAAGACGCGGGAGGGAGGAACAATGAGCAGTTCTTC. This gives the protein CASSQDAGGRNNEQFF.

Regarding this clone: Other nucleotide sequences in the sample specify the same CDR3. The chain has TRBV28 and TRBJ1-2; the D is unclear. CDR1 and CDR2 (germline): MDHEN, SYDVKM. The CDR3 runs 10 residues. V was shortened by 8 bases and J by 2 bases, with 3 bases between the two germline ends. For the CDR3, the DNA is TGTGCCAGCGGCAACTATGGCTACACCTTC. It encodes CASGNYGYTF.

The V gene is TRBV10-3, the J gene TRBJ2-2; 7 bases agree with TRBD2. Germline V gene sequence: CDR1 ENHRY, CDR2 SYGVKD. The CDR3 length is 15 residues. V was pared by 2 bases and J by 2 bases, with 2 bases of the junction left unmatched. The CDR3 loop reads CAISEAGANTGELFF. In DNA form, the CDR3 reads TGTGCCATCAGTGAGGCGGGAGCTAACACCGGGGAGCTGTTTTTT.

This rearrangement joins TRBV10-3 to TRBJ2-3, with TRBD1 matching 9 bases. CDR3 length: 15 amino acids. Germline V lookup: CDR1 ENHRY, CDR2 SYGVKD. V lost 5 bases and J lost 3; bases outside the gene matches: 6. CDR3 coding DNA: TGTGCCATCAGTACAGGGGGCATTAGGACAGATACGCAGTATTTT. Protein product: CAISTGGIRTDTQYF.

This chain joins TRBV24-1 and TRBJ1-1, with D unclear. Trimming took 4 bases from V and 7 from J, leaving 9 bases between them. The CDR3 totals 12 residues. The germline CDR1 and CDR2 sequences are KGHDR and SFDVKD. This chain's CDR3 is CATSDPGHEAFF. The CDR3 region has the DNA TGTGCCACCAGTGACCCCGGCCATGAAGCTTTCTTT.

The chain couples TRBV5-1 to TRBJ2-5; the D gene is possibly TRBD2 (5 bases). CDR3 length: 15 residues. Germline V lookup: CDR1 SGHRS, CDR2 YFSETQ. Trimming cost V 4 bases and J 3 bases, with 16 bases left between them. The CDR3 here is CASSKTPGSEETQYF. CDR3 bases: TGCGCCAGCAGCAAGACCCCGGGGAGCGAAGAGACCCAGTACTTC.

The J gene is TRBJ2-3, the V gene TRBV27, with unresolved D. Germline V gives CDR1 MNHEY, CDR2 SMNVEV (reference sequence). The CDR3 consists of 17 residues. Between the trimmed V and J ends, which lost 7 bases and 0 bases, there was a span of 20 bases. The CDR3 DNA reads TGTGCCAGCAAATTAGGTGGCACCGCCTTGAGCACAGATACGCAGTATTTT. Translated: CASKLGGTALSTDTQYF.

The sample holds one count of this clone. Here the CDR3 DNA reads TGTGCCAGCAGACGACTAGCGGGAGTAGGGGAGCTGTTTTTT. It is translated as CASRRLAGVGELFF. The chain uses TRBV28 and TRBJ2-2; TRBD2 agrees at 12 bases. The V and J ends lost 6 bases and 8 bases, in that order; junction bases with no gene match: 4. Germline V CDR1 and CDR2: MDHEN, SYDVKM. This CDR3 region has 14 residues. Based on the CDR3 plus reference TRBV28 and TRBJ2-2, the full variable domain is DVKVTQSSRYLVKRTGEKVFLECVQDMDHENMFWYRQDPGLGLRLIYFSYDVKMKEKGDIPEGYSVSREKKERFSLILESASTNQTSMYLCASRRLAGVGELFFGEGSRLTVL.

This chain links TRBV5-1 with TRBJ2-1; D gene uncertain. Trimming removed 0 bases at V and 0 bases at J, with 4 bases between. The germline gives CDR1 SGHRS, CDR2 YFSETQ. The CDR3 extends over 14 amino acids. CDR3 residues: CASSLGNSYNEQFF. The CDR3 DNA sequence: TGCGCCAGCAGCTTGGGCAACTCCTACAATGAGCAGTTCTTC.

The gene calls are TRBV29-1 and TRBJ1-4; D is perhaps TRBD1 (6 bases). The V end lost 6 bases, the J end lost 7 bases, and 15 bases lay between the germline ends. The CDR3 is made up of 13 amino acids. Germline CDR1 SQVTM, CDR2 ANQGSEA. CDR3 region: CSVRGGLGEKLFF. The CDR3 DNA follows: TGCAGCGTCCGAGGGGGGTTGGGTGAAAAACTGTTTTTT.

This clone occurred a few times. CDR3: CASSLRSAGAGGQNEQFF. The CDR3 DNA sequence: TGTGCCAGCAGCTTAAGGTCCGCAGGAGCGGGAGGGCAAAATGAGCAGTTCTTC. This chain uses TRBV7-2 with TRBJ2-1; 10 bases map to TRBD2. This CDR3 region has 18 residues. Germline-derived CDR1 and CDR2 are SGHTA and FQGNSA. V shed 2 bases and J 7 bases; nucleotides not matched to a gene: 14.

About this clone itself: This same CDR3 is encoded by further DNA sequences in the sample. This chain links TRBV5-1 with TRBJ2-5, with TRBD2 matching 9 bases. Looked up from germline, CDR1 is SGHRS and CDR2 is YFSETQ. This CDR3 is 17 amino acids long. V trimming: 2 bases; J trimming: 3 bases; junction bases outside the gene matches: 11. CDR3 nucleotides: TGCGCCAGCAGCTTTTCAACCGCGAGCGGGGGGAAAGAGACCCAGTACTTC. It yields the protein CASSFSTASGGKETQYF.

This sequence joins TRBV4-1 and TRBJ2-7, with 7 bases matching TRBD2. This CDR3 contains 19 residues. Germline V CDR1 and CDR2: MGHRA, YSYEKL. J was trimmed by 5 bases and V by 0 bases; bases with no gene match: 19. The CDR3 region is CASSQDGARFWRGGHEQYF. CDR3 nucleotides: TGCGCCAGCAGCCAAGATGGAGCGCGCTTTTGGAGGGGAGGGCACGAGCAGTACTTC.

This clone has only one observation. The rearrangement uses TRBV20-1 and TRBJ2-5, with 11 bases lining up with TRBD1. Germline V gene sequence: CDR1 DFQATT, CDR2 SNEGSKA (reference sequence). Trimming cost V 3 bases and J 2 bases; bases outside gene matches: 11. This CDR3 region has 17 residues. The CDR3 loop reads CSASTGQGASLQETQYF. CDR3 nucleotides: TGCAGTGCTAGTACAGGACAGGGGGCGAGTCTTCAAGAGACCCAGTACTTC.

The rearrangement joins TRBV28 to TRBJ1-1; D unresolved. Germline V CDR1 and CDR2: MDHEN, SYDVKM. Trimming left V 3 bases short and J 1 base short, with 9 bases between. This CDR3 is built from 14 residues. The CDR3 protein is CASSFLPGNTEAFF. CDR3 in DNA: TGTGCCAGCAGTTTTTTACCTGGGAACACTGAAGCTTTCTTT.

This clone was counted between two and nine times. In DNA form, the CDR3 reads TGTGCCAGCAGCTTAGGGTCCCAGGGTACTGAAAAACTGTTTTTT. Protein product: CASSLGSQGTEKLFF. The genes are TRBV7-8 and TRBJ1-4; the D gene is possibly TRBD1 (5 bases). Trimming cost V 1 base and J 7 bases, with 13 bases left between them. Germline CDR1 SGHVS, CDR2 FQNEAQ. CDR3 length: 15 residues.

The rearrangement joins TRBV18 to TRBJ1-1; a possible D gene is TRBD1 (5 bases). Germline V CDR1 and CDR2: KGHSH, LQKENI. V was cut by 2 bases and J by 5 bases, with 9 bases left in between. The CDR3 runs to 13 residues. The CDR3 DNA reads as TGTGCCAGCTCACCAGTGGGGGGGACTGAAGCTTTCTTT. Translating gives CASSPVGGTEAFF. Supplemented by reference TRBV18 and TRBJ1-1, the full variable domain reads NAGVMQNPRHLVRRRGQEARLRCSPMKGHSHVYWYRQLPEEGLKFMVYLQKENIIDESGMPKERFSAEFPKEGPSILRIQQVVRGDSAAYFCASSPVGGTEAFFGQGTRLTVV.